A selection of T cell receptor beta chains follows, all from one sample in a study of beta chain features in type 1 diabetes. Repertoires were generated with immunoSEQ multiplex PCR, while TCRdb's copy carries only in-frame clones and drops some. Here the sample spans roughly 330,000 clones, approximately 11% being singletons. The sample was naive CD4+ T cells from blood. Source of these receptors: a young woman in good health. CDR3s include the opening cysteine and the closing phenylalanine or tryptophan. The order of the fields is J gene, V gene, D gene, clone size, CDR3 protein, CDR3 DNA. The D gene is left open where the match is weak. Only some rows state a clone size, as once, few, many or a class for expanded clones.

J: TRBJ2-4
V: TRBV27
D: .
size: .
CDR3: CASSLSWGELAKNIQYF
DNA: TGTGCCAGCAGTTTATCTTGGGGGGAACTAGCCAAAAACATTCAGTACTTC

J: TRBJ1-5
V: TRBV19
D: .
size: few
CDR3: CASSIEQGNQPQHF
DNA: TGTGCCAGTAGTATAGAGCAGGGGAATCAGCCCCAGCATTTT

J: TRBJ2-1
V: TRBV5-1
D: TRBD2
size: .
CDR3: CASSLIAGGPHEQFF
DNA: TGCGCCAGCAGCTTGATTGCGGGAGGCCCCCATGAGCAGTTCTTC

J: TRBJ2-1
V: TRBV29-1
D: TRBD2
size: few
CDR3: CSVAPTAGLAGRYNEQFF
DNA: TGCAGCGTTGCCCCAACCGCGGGACTAGCGGGAAGGTACAATGAGCAGTTCTTC

J: TRBJ1-1
V: TRBV30
D: TRBD1
size: .
CDR3: CAWNRPGQGRTEAFF
DNA: TGTGCCTGGAACAGACCGGGACAGGGGAGAACTGAAGCTTTCTTT

J: TRBJ2-5
V: TRBV5-1
D: .
size: .
CDR3: CASSLMSGEYQETQYF
DNA: TGCGCCAGCAGCTTGATGTCAGGGGAGTACCAAGAGACCCAGTACTTC

J: TRBJ1-1
V: TRBV9
D: TRBD1
size: .
CDR3: CASSGGGWNTEAFF
DNA: TGTGCCAGCAGCGGAGGGGGCTGGAACACTGAAGCTTTCTTT

J: TRBJ2-2
V: TRBV5-1
D: .
size: .
CDR3: CASSPQVSNTGELFF
DNA: TGCGCCAGCAGCCCGCAGGTTTCGAACACCGGGGAGCTGTTTTTT

J: TRBJ2-7
V: TRBV9
D: .
size: .
CDR3: CASSPRGNYEQYF
DNA: TGTGCCAGCAGCCCCCGGGGGAATTACGAGCAGTACTTC

J: TRBJ2-7
V: TRBV18
D: TRBD1
size: .
CDR3: CASSPPGQGPYEQYF
DNA: TGTGCCAGCTCACCGCCGGGACAGGGTCCGTACGAGCAGTACTTC

J: TRBJ2-7
V: TRBV11-2
D: .
size: few
CDR3: CASSSSNVRVYEQYF
DNA: TGTGCCAGCAGCAGTAGCAACGTGCGAGTCTACGAGCAGTACTTC

J: TRBJ1-4
V: TRBV5-1
D: .
size: .
CDR3: CASSLEGRQEKLFF
DNA: TGCGCCAGCAGCTTGGAAGGGAGGCAAGAAAAACTGTTTTTT

J: TRBJ1-1
V: TRBV30
D: .
size: few
CDR3: CAWSWWGGLNTEAFF
DNA: TGTGCCTGGAGTTGGTGGGGGGGCCTGAACACTGAAGCTTTCTTT

J: TRBJ2-1
V: TRBV7-9
D: TRBD2
size: .
CDR3: CASSLRREVEDEQFF
DNA: TGTGCCAGCAGCTTACGACGGGAGGTTGAGGATGAGCAGTTCTTC

J: TRBJ2-1
V: TRBV7-3
D: TRBD2
size: few
CDR3: CASSQSGRSNEQFF
DNA: TGTGCCAGCAGCCAAAGCGGGAGAAGCAATGAGCAGTTCTTC

J: TRBJ2-5
V: TRBV7-9
D: TRBD2
size: .
CDR3: CASSLAGGLQETQYF
DNA: TGTGCCAGCAGCTTAGCGGGAGGGCTTCAAGAGACCCAGTACTTC

J: TRBJ2-1
V: TRBV6-5
D: .
size: few
CDR3: CASSYSGGVGNEQFF
DNA: TGTGCCAGCAGTTACTCAGGAGGGGTTGGAAATGAGCAGTTCTTC

J: TRBJ2-7
V: TRBV28
D: TRBD1
size: .
CDR3: CASSLLAGTASYEQYF
DNA: TGTGCCAGCAGTCTTTTGGCCGGGACAGCTTCCTACGAGCAGTACTTC

J: TRBJ2-7
V: TRBV29-1
D: TRBD1
size: .
CDR3: CSGGTGNYEQYF
DNA: TGCAGCGGCGGGACAGGGAACTACGAGCAGTACTTC

J: TRBJ2-6
V: TRBV5-4
D: .
size: .
CDR3: CASSLQGRSGANVLTF
DNA: TGTGCCAGCAGCTTGCAGGGGCGATCTGGGGCCAACGTCCTGACTTTC

J: TRBJ2-3
V: TRBV2
D: .
size: .
CDR3: CASSPRGFDTDTQYF
DNA: TGTGCCAGCAGCCCTCGAGGGTTTGACACAGATACGCAGTATTTT

J: TRBJ2-7
V: TRBV7-3
D: TRBD1
size: .
CDR3: CASSFQGADEQYF
DNA: TGTGCCAGCAGCTTTCAGGGGGCTGACGAGCAGTACTTC

J: TRBJ2-2
V: TRBV7-2
D: TRBD1
size: .
CDR3: CASSLGQVTGELFF
DNA: TGTGCCAGCAGCTTGGGACAGGTCACCGGGGAGCTGTTTTTT

J: TRBJ2-6
V: TRBV10-2
D: .
size: .
CDR3: CASSDKGNPSGANVLTF
DNA: TGCGCCAGCAGTGATAAGGGGAATCCGTCTGGGGCCAACGTCCTGACTTTC

J: TRBJ2-2
V: TRBV6-1
D: .
size: few
CDR3: CAMKNSGELFF
DNA: TGTGCCATGAAGAACAGCGGGGAGCTGTTTTTT

J: TRBJ2-5
V: TRBV29-1
D: .
size: .
CDR3: CSVEDRDFQETQYF
DNA: TGCAGCGTTGAAGATCGTGACTTCCAAGAGACCCAGTACTTC